These 18 T cell receptor beta chains originate from one sample sequenced in a study of T cells in Graves' hyperthyroidism and ophthalmopathy. Researchers took RNA transcripts and amplified the TCR beta CDR3 regions from them. RT-PCR in the first round (using the HTBI primer set) targeted the TCR CDR3. MiXCR, applied by TCRdb to the multiplex PCR reads, yields one record per CDR3 protein. The sample comprises 660,000 or so distinct CDR3 sequences, around 21% of which are singletons, and roughly 30% rests with the top ten. The sample comprised blood. The receptors were sampled from a man under 40 with Graves' ophthalmopathy.

This clonotype was recorded many times. The CDR3 loop is CASSYEENQPQHF. CDR3 sequence (DNA): TGTGCCAGCAGTTACGAGGAAAATCAGCCCCAGCATTTT. J is TRBJ1-5 and V is TRBV6-5; D gene unclear. Germline V gene lookup returns CDR1 MNHEY and CDR2 SVGAGI. This CDR3 is 13 amino acids long. V was trimmed by 2 bases and J by 4 bases, leaving 6 bases between them.

The chain carries TRBV20-1 and TRBJ2-1; 8 bases are a match to TRBD2. V shed 0 bases and J 0 bases; nucleotides not matched to a gene: 1. The CDR3 loop spans 15 amino acids. Germline V lookup: CDR1 DFQATT, CDR2 SNEGSKA (reference sequence). CDR3 sequence (DNA): TGCAGTGCTAGAGACGGGAGGGCCTCCTACAATGAGCAGTTCTTC. Protein: CSARDGRASYNEQFF.

This clonotype has more than one count but fewer than ten. The rearrangement links TRBV20-1 to TRBJ2-5; perhaps TRBD2 as D (6 bases). Germline lookup yields CDR1 DFQATT and CDR2 SNEGSKA (reference sequence). The CDR3 is made up of 13 amino acids. V shed 4 bases and J shed 0 bases, with 9 bases lying between them. CDR3 sequence reads: CSANSGDQETQYF. For the CDR3, the DNA is TGCAGTGCTAATAGCGGAGACCAAGAGACCCAGTACTTC.

The chain uses TRBV4-3 and TRBJ2-5; 8 bases align to TRBD2. This CDR3 has 15 amino acids. J gave up 7 bases and V 4 bases, and 11 bases lay outside the gene matches. Germline V gene lookup returns CDR1 LGHNA and CDR2 YSLEER. The CDR3 DNA reads TGCGCCAGCAGCCCGACGACGGGAGGGCCTGGGACCCAGTACTTC. Translating gives CASSPTTGGPGTQYF.

A remark on this clonotype: Just one base apart from a much larger clone, this may be a read error. The rearrangement uses TRBV2 and TRBJ2-1, with D perhaps matching TRBD1 or TRBD2 (5 bases each). The CDR3 runs to 14 residues. The germline V gene encodes CDR1 SNHLY and CDR2 FYNNEI. CDR3: CASTPRGSDNEQFF. In nucleotides, the CDR3 is TGTGCCAGCACTCCCCGGGGCTCCGACAATGAGCAGTTCTTC.

This sequence joins TRBV20-1 and TRBJ2-3; D may be TRBD2 (6 bases). The CDR3 extends over 14 amino acids. CDR1 and CDR2 (germline): DFQATT, SNEGSKA (reference sequence). Trimming left V 5 bases short and J 7 bases short, with 19 bases between. The CDR3 reads CSASPGEGAYTQYF. DNA for the CDR3: TGCAGTGCTTCACCGGGAGAGGGAGCCTATACGCAGTATTTT.

The chain employs TRBV18 and TRBJ2-3; D is perhaps TRBD2 (6 bases). Germline lookup yields CDR1 KGHSH and CDR2 LQKENI. V gave up 3 bases and J gave up 6 bases, with 10 bases separating them. The CDR3 runs to 13 residues. CDR3 in DNA: TGTGCCAGCTCACCTCCGGGGGTGGATACGCAGTATTTT. Its protein product is CASSPPGVDTQYF. The whole variable domain, remainder taken from reference TRBV18 and TRBJ2-3, is NAGVMQNPRHLVRRRGQEARLRCSPMKGHSHVYWYRQLPEEGLKFMVYLQKENIIDESGMPKERFSAEFPKEGPSILRIQQVVRGDSAAYFCASSPPGVDTQYFGPGTRLTVL.

This clonotype was picked up a small number of times. The chain recombines TRBV24-1 with TRBJ1-2, with a tentative D call TRBD1 (6 bases). V lost 4 bases and J lost 6, with 17 bases in between. Germline CDR1 and CDR2: KGHDR and SFDVKD. The CDR3 length is 15 residues. CDR3 DNA: TGTGCCACCAGTGACTCACAGGGAGGGTTAGATGGCTACACCTTC. It translates to CATSDSQGGLDGYTF.

The V call is TRBV20-1, the J call TRBJ2-5, with unresolved D. This CDR3 spans 13 amino acids. The germline V and J ends were trimmed by 5 bases and 0 bases, with 10 bases remaining between them. CDR1 is DFQATT, CDR2 SNEGSKA, per germline (reference sequence). CDR3 sequence reads: CSARRLYQETQYF. DNA for the CDR3: TGCAGTGCTCGTCGGTTGTACCAAGAGACCCAGTACTTC.

This clonotype turned up a few times. This chain joins TRBV27 and TRBJ1-2, with 9 bases matching TRBD1. CDR1 MNHEY and CDR2 SMNVEV come from the germline V gene (reference sequence). The CDR3 contains 14 residues. V trimming: 2 bases; J trimming: 7 bases; junction bases outside the gene matches: 5. The CDR3, as DNA: TGTGCCAGCAGTTTAAACAGGGGGCAAGGTGGCTACACCTTC. It encodes CASSLNRGQGGYTF.

This chain uses TRBV28 with TRBJ2-1; the D call may be TRBD1 or TRBD2 (5 bases each). Trimming removed 3 bases at V and 15 bases at J, with 12 bases between. CDR1 is MDHEN and CDR2 is SYDVKM in the germline V gene. There are 11 residues in the CDR3. The CDR3 spells CASSLRGFWFF. The DNA for the CDR3 is TGTGCCAGCAGTTTGAGGGGTTTTTGGTTCTTC.

The genes are TRBV19 and TRBJ2-3; 8 nucleotides match TRBD2. This CDR3 comprises 15 residues. V lost 3 bases to trimming and J lost 5 bases; unmatched junction nucleotides: 7. In germline, CDR1 is LNHDA, CDR2 SQIVND (reference sequence). The CDR3 DNA is TGTGCCAGTAGTATTATGACTAGCGTGGGAGATACGCAGTATTTT. Translating it yields CASSIMTSVGDTQYF.

The gene calls are TRBV19 and TRBJ1-2; D is ambiguous. Trimming took off 5 bases at V and 4 bases at J, with 17 bases between the two ends. The germline V gene has CDR1 LNHDA and CDR2 SQIVND (reference sequence). This CDR3 has 15 residues. CDR3 DNA: TGTGCCAGTAGTCCCCTGACGGCCGGGCTCTATGGCTACACCTTC. Amino acids: CASSPLTAGLYGYTF.

In this sample, this clonotype turned up many times. This rearrangement joins TRBV28 to TRBJ1-5; 10 nucleotides align to TRBD1. The CDR3 runs to 16 residues. The germline gives CDR1 MDHEN, CDR2 SYDVKM. The ends lost 2 bases at V and 5 bases at J; junction bases unmatched: 6. CDR3 region: CASSLVGQGSHQPQHF. The CDR3 DNA sequence: TGTGCCAGCAGTTTAGTGGGACAGGGGAGTCATCAGCCCCAGCATTTT.

This chain connects TRBV2 to TRBJ2-2; D might be TRBD2 (6 bases). The V and J ends lost 6 bases and 7 bases respectively, with 12 bases between them. The CDR3 covers 13 residues. The V gene's germline CDR1 is SNHLY and CDR2 FYNNEI. The CDR3 region has the DNA TGTGCCAGCAGGGAATGGGGGGACGGGGAGCTGTTTTTT. Encoded protein: CASREWGDGELFF. Together with reference TRBV2 and TRBJ2-2, the CDR3 gives the full variable domain: EPEVTQTPSHQVTQMGQEVILRCVPISNHLYFYWYRQILGQKVEFLVSFYNNEISEKSEIFDDQFSVERPDGSNFTLKIRSTKLEDSAMYFCASREWGDGELFFGEGSRLTVL.

This clonotype was seen a handful of times. This chain joins TRBV2 and TRBJ1-6, with a possible D match to TRBD1 (5 bases). V was clipped by 6 bases and J by 6 bases, with 15 bases between them. The CDR3 has 15 residues. The V gene's germline CDR1 is SNHLY and CDR2 FYNNEI. DNA for the CDR3: TGTGCCAGCAGGGGAACGGGACCTAGTAATTCACCCCTCCACTTT. Protein product: CASRGTGPSNSPLHF.

This clonotype occurred many times. This sequence joins TRBV3-1 and TRBJ2-7; TRBD2 matches at 9 bases. V trimming: 1 base; J trimming: 2 bases; junction bases outside the gene matches: 6. CDR1 and CDR2 from the germline V gene are LGHDT and YNNKEL (reference sequence). The CDR3 is 16 amino acids. The CDR3 loop reads CASSQGRAGGPYEQYF. The CDR3 bases are TGTGCCAGCAGCCAAGGCAGGGCGGGAGGGCCCTACGAGCAGTACTTC.

The chain is built from TRBV27 and TRBJ1-5; TRBD1 is a possible D gene (6 bases). V lost 3 bases and J 5 bases, leaving 11 bases between the germline ends. The CDR3 contains 14 residues. CDR1 MNHEY and CDR2 SMNVEV come from the germline V gene (reference sequence). CDR3 bases: TGTGCCAGCAGTTTCGGACAGTCCCATCAGCCCCAGCATTTT. This translates into CASSFGQSHQPQHF.